These 14 T cell receptor beta chains came from one sample sequenced in a study of identical twins. TCRdb independently ran MiXCR on the 5' RACE reads; one entry per CDR3 protein. Of 150,000 or so distinct CDR3 sequences listed, approximately 4% were seen once; the top ten hold 8% to 8.5%. Source material: memory T cells sorted from blood. The origin of the receptors is a man aged 18 to 30 in good health.

This clonotype has a count of ten or more. The chain uses TRBV29-1 and TRBJ2-1, with D perhaps matching TRBD1 (5 bases). This CDR3 spans 14 amino acids. Germline V gene lookup returns CDR1 SQVTM and CDR2 ANQGSEA. V lost 6 bases and J 8 bases, leaving 20 bases between the germline ends. This CDR3 reads CSVAPQGAPYEQFF. DNA of the CDR3: TGCAGCGTGGCCCCCCAAGGGGCCCCTTATGAGCAGTTCTTC.

This clonotype was recorded at least ten times. The CDR3 DNA reads as TGTGCCACCAGTGATCCCCGACGGGCAGTCACAGATACGCAGTATTTT. Protein product: CATSDPRRAVTDTQYF. This rearrangement joins TRBV24-1 to TRBJ2-3; D is ambiguous. Germline CDR1 is KGHDR and CDR2 is SFDVKD. The ends were cut back, 3 bases at V and 2 bases at J, with 14 bases in the middle. This CDR3 has 16 amino acids.

This clonotype was recorded at least ten times. The V and J genes are TRBV10-3 and TRBJ2-2; D might be TRBD1 (5 bases). V gave up 5 bases and J gave up 1 base, with 11 bases separating them. Germline CDR1 reads ENHRY; CDR2 reads SYGVKD. This CDR3 has 15 amino acids. This chain's CDR3 is CAISSQGQNTGELFF. The CDR3 nucleotides are TGTGCCATCAGTTCCCAGGGCCAGAACACCGGGGAGCTGTTTTTT.

This clonotype was recorded at least ten times. The chain is built from TRBV19 and TRBJ2-1; D remains ambiguous. The germline V gene has CDR1 LNHDA and CDR2 SQIVND (reference sequence). V was shortened by 0 bases and J by 5 bases, with 17 bases between the two germline ends. The CDR3 totals 17 residues. This CDR3 is CASSIDGRAPRDNEQFF. As DNA, the CDR3 is TGTGCCAGTAGTATAGATGGCCGGGCCCCAAGAGACAATGAGCAGTTCTTC. The full variable domain, with the rest looked up from reference TRBV19 and TRBJ2-1, is DGGITQSPKYLFRKEGQNVTLSCEQNLNHDAMYWYRQDPGQGLRLIYYSQIVNDFQKGDIAEGYSVSREKKESFPLTVTSAQKNPTAFYLCASSIDGRAPRDNEQFFGPGTRLTVL.

This clonotype was seen ten or more times. The rearrangement links TRBV5-1 to TRBJ2-3, with 9 positions matching TRBD1. Germline V gives CDR1 SGHRS, CDR2 YFSETQ. The CDR3 runs to 15 residues. After removal of 6 bases from V and 8 bases from J, the junction contained 13 bases not matched to a gene. CDR3 in amino acids: CASNRWTGDQSTQYF. The CDR3 coding sequence is TGCGCCAGCAACCGGTGGACAGGGGACCAGAGTACGCAGTATTTT.

This clonotype turned up a few times. The rearrangement uses TRBV4-2 and TRBJ2-3; TRBD2 matches 14 bases. The germline V gene encodes CDR1 LGHNA and CDR2 YNFKEQ. Unmatched junction bases numbered 7, after V lost 1 base and J lost 4 bases. This CDR3 spans 18 amino acids. The CDR3 nucleotides read TGTGCCAGCAGCCAAGCACCTCGGACTAGCGGGAGGCCAGATACGCAGTATTTT. Amino acid sequence: CASSQAPRTSGRPDTQYF.

This clonotype was seen more than once but under ten times. The J gene is TRBJ2-3, the V gene TRBV20-1; maybe TRBD2 (6 bases). CDR3 length: 13 amino acids. Germline values: CDR1 DFQATT, CDR2 SNEGSKA (reference sequence). The V gene lost 5 bases and the J gene lost 5 bases, with 14 bases spanning the gap. The CDR3 nucleotides are TGCAGTGCTGGGGACTTCTCACAAGATACGCAGTATTTT. Its translation: CSAGDFSQDTQYF.

This clonotype appeared many times. The V gene is TRBV9, the J gene TRBJ1-6; tentatively, D is TRBD1 (5 bases). The CDR3 has 18 amino acids. V lost 0 bases and J lost 0, with 13 bases in between. Per the germline V gene, CDR1 is SGDLS and CDR2 is YYNGEE. CDR3 coding DNA: TGTGCCAGCAGCGTAGAGGCCCCAGGGAGCTCCTATAATTCACCCCTCCACTTT. Translation: CASSVEAPGSSYNSPLHF. The full variable domain, with the rest looked up from reference TRBV9 and TRBJ1-6, is DSGVTQTPKHLITATGQRVTLRCSPRSGDLSVYWYQQSLDQGLQFLIQYYNGEERAKGNILERFSAQQFPDLHSELNLSSLELGDSALYFCASSVEAPGSSYNSPLHFGNGTRLTVT.

The CDR3 nucleotides read TGTGCCACCAGAGGAGGGGGGCCCTACAATGAGCAGTTCTTC. Amino acid sequence: CATRGGGPYNEQFF. The chain carries TRBV24-1 and TRBJ2-1; the D call may be TRBD1 or TRBD2 (6 bases each). Trimming took 7 bases from V and 2 from J, leaving 11 bases between them. CDR3 length equals 14 residues. Per germline, CDR1 KGHDR and CDR2 SFDVKD.

This clonotype was observed many times. The V call is TRBV24-1, the J call TRBJ2-5; 9 bases fit TRBD1. V shed 4 bases and J 5 bases; nucleotides not matched to a gene: 13. The length of the CDR3 is 17 residues. The germline V gene has CDR1 KGHDR and CDR2 SFDVKD. The CDR3 DNA reads as TGTGCCACCAGTGACCCCCGGACTCGGGACAGGGCGGAGACCCAGTACTTC. It specifies CATSDPRTRDRAETQYF.

This clonotype was recorded at least ten times. The chain uses TRBV12-3 or TRBV12-4 and TRBJ1-5; D gene ambiguous. V was shortened by 6 bases and J by 5 bases, with 17 bases between the two germline ends. There are 15 residues in the CDR3. CDR3 nucleotides: TGTGCCAGCAGATCCGACCTTATGCGGGATCAGCCCCAGCATTTT. Residues: CASRSDLMRDQPQHF.

Concerning this clonotype: This may be a read error, as it is one base from a much larger clone. The CDR3 carries no conserved terminal phenylalanine or tryptophan, so it likely arises from a read error. The V call is TRBV14, the J call TRBJ2-1; D gene ambiguous. CDR3 size: 12 residues. The germline V gene encodes CDR1 SGHDN and CDR2 FVKESK. Trimming left V 6 bases short and J 4 bases short, with 7 bases between. CDR3 in DNA: TGTGCCAGCAGTCCCTGGTACAATGAGCAGTTCGTC. Translating gives CASSPWYNEQFV.

This clonotype was detected many times. The chain links TRBV20-1 to TRBJ2-7; 13 nucleotides match TRBD2. CDR1 and CDR2 (germline): DFQATT, SNEGSKA (reference sequence). V gave up 3 bases and J gave up 3 bases; unmatched junction bases: 5. This CDR3 is built from 15 residues. CDR3 nucleotides: TGCAGTGCTAGGGACGGGACTAGCGGGAACTACGAGCAGTACGTC. Translation gives CSARDGTSGNYEQYV.

This clonotype was detected many times. The chain uses TRBV3-1 and TRBJ2-5, with 12 bases fitting TRBD2. The CDR3 consists of 20 residues. Per germline, CDR1 LGHDT and CDR2 YNNKEL (reference sequence). V was pared by 1 base and J by 3 bases, with 15 bases of the junction left unmatched. This CDR3 is CASSQGKPSGRGMAEETQYF. The CDR3 DNA reads as TGTGCCAGCAGCCAAGGAAAGCCTAGCGGGAGGGGCATGGCAGAAGAGACCCAGTACTTC.